The present T cell receptor (beta chain) was sequenced within a study of T cell responses to AZD1222 COVID-19 vaccine. In regard to this clone: The antigen is unknown.

Clones were read by immunoSEQ multiplex PCR, and TCRdb kept only the in-frame ones, dropping some. This table holds 150,000 to 180,000 clones, around 85% found once. The V gene's germline CDR1 is MGHRA and CDR2 YSYEKL. The V gene end was trimmed by 0 bases and the J gene end by 6 bases; junction bases not matched to a gene: 2. The CDR3 totals 15 residues. Findings of the study overall: At 160-218 and 743-854, vaccine-associated CD4 TCRs were dominant, and they spanned spike. Two AZD1222 administrations were followed by greater Spike-specific TCR breadth and depth.

J is TRBJ1-4 and V is TRBV4-1; 9 positions agree with TRBD1. This TCR derives from an adult who had recovered from COVID-19. Sequenced here: peripheral blood, sampled after recovery from COVID-19. Here the CDR3 reads CASSQDGTGYEKLFF. Here the CDR3 DNA reads TGCGCCAGCAGCCAAGACGGGACAGGGTATGAAAAACTGTTTTTT.